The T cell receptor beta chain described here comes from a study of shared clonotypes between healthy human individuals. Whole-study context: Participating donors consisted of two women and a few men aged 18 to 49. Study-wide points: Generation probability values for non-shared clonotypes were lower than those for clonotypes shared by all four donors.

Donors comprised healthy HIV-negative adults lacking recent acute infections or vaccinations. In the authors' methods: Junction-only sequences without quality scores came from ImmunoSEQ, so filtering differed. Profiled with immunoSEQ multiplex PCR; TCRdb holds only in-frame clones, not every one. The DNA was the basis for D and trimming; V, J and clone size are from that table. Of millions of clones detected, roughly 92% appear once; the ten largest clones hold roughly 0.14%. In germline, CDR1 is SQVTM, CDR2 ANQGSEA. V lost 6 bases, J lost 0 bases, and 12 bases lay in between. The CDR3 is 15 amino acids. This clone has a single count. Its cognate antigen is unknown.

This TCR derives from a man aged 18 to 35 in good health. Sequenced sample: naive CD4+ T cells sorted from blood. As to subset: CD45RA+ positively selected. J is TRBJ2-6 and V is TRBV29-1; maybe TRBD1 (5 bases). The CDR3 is CSVGPAYSGANVLTF. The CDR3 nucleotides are TGCAGCGTGGGGCCAGCCTACTCTGGGGCCAACGTCCTGACTTTC.